These T cell receptor beta chains were read from a single sample in a study of blood T cells in healthy people across ages. TCRdb reprocessed the 5' RACE reads via MiXCR and lists one record per CDR3 protein. Of approximately 800,000 distinct CDR3 sequences listed, 56% are singletons. The sample consisted of blood. The receptors derive from a man aged 40-49 years in good health. The CDR3 runs from the conserved cysteine through the conserved F or W. The D gene is left open where the match is weak. Size tells how often a clone was seen (once, few, many) or the class of an expanded clone, and some rows leave it out.

j_call,v_call,d_call,clone_size,cdr3_aa,cdr3_nt
TRBJ2-5,TRBV7-9,TRBD2,few,CASSSRPIGAGVKQETQYF,TGTGCCAGCAGCTCCCGTCCGATAGGAGCGGGAGTAAAGCAAGAGACCCAGTACTTC
TRBJ1-6,TRBV28,-,-,CASSSGNSPLHF,TGTGCCAGCAGTTCTGGGAATTCACCCCTCCACTTT
TRBJ2-7,TRBV29-1,TRBD2,-,CSVGDPSGTYEQYF,TGCAGCGTTGGAGATCCTAGCGGGACCTACGAGCAGTACTTC
TRBJ2-1,TRBV7-9,-,-,CASFRTPNNEQFF,TGTGCCAGCTTTAGGACCCCAAACAATGAGCAGTTCTTC
TRBJ2-4,TRBV15,-,-,CATSRDLPPGSWDQYF,TGTGCCACCAGCAGAGATCTACCACCAGGGTCATGGGATCAGTACTTC
TRBJ1-4,TRBV25-1,TRBD1,-,CASSDLTGVNEKLFF,TGTGCCAGCAGTGACCTTACAGGGGTTAATGAAAAACTGTTTTTT
TRBJ1-6,TRBV6-5,-,-,CASRWTANNSPLHF,TGTGCCAGCAGATGGACAGCCAATAATTCACCCCTCCACTTT
TRBJ2-3,TRBV20-1,-,-,CSALSTSTDTQYF,TGCAGTGCCCTCAGCACTAGCACAGATACGCAGTATTTT
TRBJ2-4,TRBV7-8,TRBD2,-,CASSLRLAGLENIQYF,TGTGCCAGCAGCTTACGACTAGCGGGACTTGAAAACATTCAGTACTTC
TRBJ1-5,TRBV7-2,-,-,CASTLTWNQPQHF,TGTGCCAGCACCTTAACTTGGAATCAGCCCCAGCATTTT
TRBJ2-7,TRBV5-1,TRBD2,-,CASSLSPSGGFGEQYF,TGCGCCAGCAGCTTGAGTCCTAGCGGGGGCTTCGGCGAGCAGTACTTC
TRBJ1-1,TRBV14,-,-,CASESDHSGSTEAFF,TGTGCCAGCGAAAGCGACCATTCCGGTTCTACTGAAGCTTTCTTT
TRBJ2-7,TRBV7-9,TRBD1,-,CASTPGGTGDYEQYF,TGTGCCAGCACCCCGGGCGGGACAGGGGACTACGAGCAGTACTTC
TRBJ2-5,TRBV5-1,TRBD1,-,CASSSGEDRVQETQYF,TGCGCCAGCAGCTCGGGGGAGGACAGGGTCCAAGAGACCCAGTACTTC
TRBJ1-5,TRBV20-1,-,-,CSARRSNQPQHF,TGCAGTGCGAGAAGAAGCAATCAGCCCCAGCATTTT
TRBJ2-1,TRBV27,TRBD2,few,CASRVLGLRRLTEQFF,TGTGCCAGCAGAGTACTGGGACTACGCCGTCTCACGGAGCAGTTCTTC
TRBJ2-7,TRBV12-3/TRBV12-4,-,once,CASSFGKPYEQYF,TGTGCCAGCAGTTTTGGGAAACCCTACGAGCAGTACTTC
TRBJ2-2,TRBV29-1,-,-,CSVGVEAGGELFF,TGCAGCGTTGGGGTTGAGGCTGGCGGGGAGCTGTTTTTT
TRBJ1-1,TRBV5-1,-,-,CASSFGSTANTEAFF,TGCGCCAGCAGCTTCGGGTCAACAGCGAACACTGAAGCTTTCTTT
TRBJ2-7,TRBV29-1,-,-,CSVVKYNEQYF,TGCAGCGTTGTAAAGTACAATGAGCAGTACTTC
TRBJ1-2,TRBV12-3/TRBV12-4,-,once,CASSLGGPNGYTF,TGTGCCAGCAGTTTGGGGGGGCCGAATGGCTACACCTTC
TRBJ2-3,TRBV9,-,-,CASSAVLRSTDTQYF,TGTGCCAGCAGCGCGGTCCTCCGTAGCACAGATACGCAGTATTTT
TRBJ2-5,TRBV20-1,-,-,CSAWAAALPQETQYF,TGCAGTGCTTGGGCGGCAGCCTTACCACAAGAGACCCAGTACTTC
TRBJ1-6,TRBV20-1,-,few,CSAPPPKGNSPLHF,TGCAGTGCCCCACCGCCGAAGGGGAATTCACCCCTCCACTTT
TRBJ2-1,TRBV3-1,-,-,CASRQSGGQGKNEQFF,TGTGCCAGCAGACAAAGCGGGGGACAGGGTAAGAATGAGCAGTTCTTC
TRBJ2-5,TRBV7-6,-,once,CASSLAVSGPTRTKTQYF,TGTGCCAGCAGCTTAGCGGTAAGCGGTCCAACTCGCACGAAGACCCAGTACTTC
TRBJ2-5,TRBV5-6,TRBD1,-,CASSSPGQGLETQYF,TGTGCCAGCAGCTCTCCGGGACAGGGGCTGGAGACCCAGTACTTC
TRBJ1-2,TRBV27,TRBD1,-,CASSLGGGDSNGYTF,TGTGCCAGCAGTTTAGGGGGGGGGGACAGTAATGGCTACACCTTC
TRBJ1-4,TRBV7-9,TRBD1,few,CASSLGQGATNEKLFF,TGTGCCAGCAGCCTGGGACAGGGGGCAACTAATGAAAAACTGTTTTTT
TRBJ1-2,TRBV11-2,TRBD1,-,CASSMGQIGGYTF,TGTGCCAGCAGTATGGGACAGATTGGAGGCTACACCTTC
TRBJ2-1,TRBV7-3,TRBD2,-,CASSRRRLAGPYNEQFF,TGTGCCAGCAGCAGGCGCCGGCTAGCGGGGCCCTACAATGAGCAGTTCTTC
TRBJ2-1,TRBV7-9,TRBD2,-,CASSPRVAGWNEQFF,TGTGCCAGCAGCCCCCGGGTAGCGGGGTGGAATGAGCAGTTCTTC
TRBJ2-7,TRBV20-1,TRBD2,-,CSAEPVAGEYEQYF,TGCAGTGCTGAACCCGTAGCGGGAGAGTACGAGCAGTACTTC
TRBJ2-1,TRBV5-1,-,-,CASSLVAHEQFF,TGCGCCAGCAGCTTGGTAGCGCATGAGCAGTTCTTC
TRBJ2-7,TRBV27,TRBD1,few,CASSSRQGPYEQYF,TGTGCCAGCAGTTCCCGACAGGGTCCATACGAGCAGTACTTC
TRBJ2-2,TRBV20-1,TRBD2,once,CSARIASGGTNTGELFF,TGCAGTGCTAGGATCGCCAGCGGGGGGACAAACACCGGGGAGCTGTTTTTT
TRBJ2-5,TRBV4-2,-,-,CASSQDLGKEQYF,TGTGCCAGCAGCCAAGATTTAGGGAAAGAGCAGTACTTC
TRBJ2-5,TRBV6-1,-,-,CASSLRVSGQETQYF,TGTGCCAGCAGTCTTAGGGTGTCAGGTCAAGAGACCCAGTACTTC
TRBJ2-5,TRBV7-7,-,once,CASRLGPNQETQYF,TGTGCCAGCAGGTTGGGACCGAACCAAGAGACCCAGTACTTC
TRBJ2-3,TRBV29-1,TRBD2,few,CSVTRTSGIADTQYF,TGCAGCGTGACGAGGACTAGCGGGATAGCAGATACGCAGTATTTT
TRBJ2-3,TRBV6-5,TRBD1,-,CASRRQGLTDTQYF,TGTGCCAGCAGAAGACAGGGATTAACAGATACGCAGTATTTT
TRBJ2-2,TRBV4-2,-,-,CASSQDAQGRTGELFF,TGTGCCAGCAGCCAAGACGCCCAGGGGCGAACCGGGGAGCTGTTTTTT
TRBJ2-5,TRBV20-1,TRBD2,-,CSAGTPGLAEETQYF,TGCAGTGCTGGAACACCGGGACTAGCGGAAGAGACCCAGTACTTC
TRBJ2-3,TRBV6-6,-,few,CASTPGGSRDTQYF,TGTGCCAGCACCCCAGGGGGGTCCCGGGATACGCAGTATTTT
TRBJ2-3,TRBV7-2,TRBD2,few,CASSPGTRSDTQYF,TGTGCCAGCAGCCCCGGGACTAGATCTGATACGCAGTATTTT
TRBJ1-6,TRBV20-1,TRBD1,-,CSAAGGQGISPLHF,TGCAGTGCTGCGGGGGGACAGGGTATATCACCCCTCCACTTT
TRBJ1-6,TRBV7-9,TRBD1,-,CASSLTGVESPPHF,TGCGCCAGCAGCCTCACAGGGGTAGAATCACCCCCCCACTTT
TRBJ2-6,TRBV29-1,-,few,CSVDRGAGANVLTF,TGCAGCGTTGATCGCGGTGCAGGGGCCAACGTCCTGACTTTC
TRBJ1-2,TRBV7-2,TRBD1,few,CASSPSLLRTGGSNYGYTF,TGTGCCAGCAGCCCTAGCTTACTCCGCACAGGGGGATCTAACTATGGCTACACCTTC
TRBJ1-6,TRBV25-1,-,few,CASNDLNSPLHF,TGTGCCAGCAATGACTTAAATTCACCCCTCCACTTT
TRBJ2-5,TRBV24-1,TRBD2,-,CATSDSEPSTSGRVRGTQYF,TGTGCCACCAGTGATTCCGAACCCTCGACTAGCGGGAGAGTAAGGGGGACCCAGTACTTC
TRBJ2-3,TRBV27,-,few,CASSLNSGGDTQYF,TGTGCCAGCAGTTTAAACAGCGGTGGAGATACGCAGTATTTT
TRBJ1-2,TRBV27,-,-,CASMPGQMFGGYTF,TGTGCCAGCATGCCAGGACAGATGTTTGGAGGCTACACCTTC
TRBJ2-7,TRBV20-1,TRBD2,-,CSARATSGRGQYF,TGCAGTGCTAGAGCGACTAGCGGGAGAGGGCAGTACTTC
TRBJ2-3,TRBV21-1,-,-,CASKDREDLITDTQYF,TGTGCCAGCAAGGACAGGGAGGACCTAATCACAGATACGCAGTATTTT
TRBJ2-7,TRBV29-1,-,-,CSVGSGLNEQYF,TGCAGCGTTGGGTCAGGGTTGAACGAGCAGTACTTC
TRBJ2-7,TRBV24-1,-,-,CATSDSRSGSWYFEYF,TGTGCCACCAGTGATTCCCGTTCGGGGAGTTGGTATTTCGAGTACTTC